This T cell receptor (beta chain) was found in a study of cytomegalovirus exposure and HLA in healthy donors. Overall study: An early data release held tens of millions of unique TCRs from HLA-typed donors. Points from the study as a whole: Published work reported that the classifier diagnosed cytomegalovirus status with high specificity and sensitivity.

CDR1 and CDR2 (germline): SGDLS, YYNGEE. The CDR3 runs 14 residues. Deletions cut 3 bases from V and 6 bases from J, with 15 bases between. Primers for the PCR totalled 60 Vbeta and 13 Jbeta. Using immunoSEQ multiplex PCR, the repertoire was profiled, and TCRdb retains in-frame clones only, with some absent. The sample carries some 180,000 clones, around four fifths recorded once. Comment on this clone: Antigen unknown.

V gene TRBV9 combines with J gene TRBJ1-2; TRBD1 is a possible D gene (6 bases). This receptor was obtained from a man between 18 and 35 years old in good health and CMV-seronegative. The material sequenced was PBMCs. CDR3 sequence: CASSGPMGADGYTF. The CDR3 region has the DNA TGTGCCAGCAGCGGCCCGATGGGGGCTGATGGCTACACCTTC.